Given below is one TCR beta chain in context. Its antigen is still unknown. There are no base qualities to consult, and no much larger clone falls within one base. The data originate from a study of blood T cell repertoires in COVID-19 (dated by TCRdb to about 2020). The study in broad terms: Samples from collaborators originated in the United States, Italy and Spain and spanned both the acute and convalescent phases of COVID-19. The material from the prospective study consisted of cDNA or gDNA derived from T cells, B-cell-depleted T cells, or PBMCs. Deeply sampled blood TCRbeta repertoires from subjects exposed to, actively infected with, or recovered from COVID-19 were included in the dataset. A freely available public database, intended as a resource for researchers studying the immune response to SARS-CoV-2, is where the repertoires were released. The samples were drawn from the first 160 participants of the ongoing ImmuneRACE study and from 950 to 1,500 subjects provided by 6 global collaborators. A de-identified subject ID, COVID-19 status, age in years and sex were almost always included in the sample metadata. HLA class I and class II types, where available, came from metadata supplied by the sample provider rather than from assay-based typing. What the research found in general, with its limitations: Clinical and demographic metadata were provided uncurated, with the amount varying by source and participant.

CDR3 length: 15 amino acids, cysteine to phenylalanine. The only DNA kept is the CDR3, 45 bases in frame from the first base. CDR1 is given as MDHEN and CDR2 as SYDVKM, both from the germline V gene. A distance of 12 bases separates the germline ends of V and J, which lose 6 bases and 0 bases respectively. TCRbeta CDR3 regions were amplified from genomic DNA by means of the immunoSEQ Assay, a bias-controlled multiplex PCR. The authors processed their data as follows. Within the assay, amplification of reference gene primers was used to estimate how many nucleated cells each sample contained. Sequence reads were collapsed and filtered to measure the absolute abundance of every unique TCRbeta CDR3 rearrangement. For each sample, productive Simpson clonality was calculated as the square root of Simpson's diversity index across productive rearrangements. TCRdb stores this immuneACCESS table with in-frame sequences only. Part of the clones is absent; in the studies checked, under half of the shortfall reflects unresolved V genes, and no reason is known for the rest. Clone size and the V and J calls come from that table; the DNA yielded D and trimming. The sample profile shows tens of thousands of clones; around nine tenths of them were found once. The ten biggest clones cover over 8.5% of the sample.

The collaborating institutions used their own protocols to collect whole blood in K2EDTA tubes. For TCRbeta analysis, collaborator samples were shipped as frozen whole blood, as isolated PBMCs, or as DNA extracted from either sample type. The V gene is TRBV28 and the J gene is TRBJ2-4; tentative D gene TRBD2, with 6 bases matching. The clonotype comes from a man aged 45-60 years with active COVID-19. Material: peripheral blood. This receptor carries the CDR3 CASSLWGEAKNIQYF. The base sequence is TGTGCCAGCAGCCTCTGGGGGGAAGCCAAAAACATTCAGTACTTC.